The entry that follows covers one TCR beta chain sequence. Every HIV-positive participant received treatment in the United States. Specimens held roughly 0.9-10 million cryopreserved PBMC prior to DNA extraction. The germline V gene has CDR1 SGDLS and CDR2 YYNGEE. J gave up 0 bases and V 4 bases, and 15 bases lay outside the gene matches. The CDR3 is made up of 19 amino acids. The entry originates in a study of long-term antiretroviral therapy in people with HIV. Survey-level resolution applied to immunoSEQ assay v3.0. This table comes from immunoSEQ multiplex PCR, and its TCRdb copy is limited to in-frame clones, with some not included. The sample comprises around 27,000 clones, roughly 84% of which are singletons, and around 8.3% rests with the top ten.

The material sequenced was unsorted PBMCs, taken 3 years after starting antiretroviral therapy. The source of this sequence is a man between 40 and 49 years old with HIV. V usage is TRBV9 and J usage is TRBJ2-7; 11 nucleotides line up with TRBD2. The CDR3 loop reads CASSPIAGGPSGDSYEQYF. For the CDR3, the DNA is TGTGCCAGCAGCCCTATAGCGGGAGGGCCGTCCGGGGACTCCTACGAGCAGTACTTC.